These 14 T cell receptor beta chains came from one sample sequenced in a study of blood T cell repertoires in COVID-19. Assay: immunoSEQ multiplex PCR; the TCRdb copy retains only in-frame clones and omits some. The repertoire consists of about 49,000 clones, with more than 85% occurring once and the leading ten covering less than 5.5%. Source material: peripheral blood. All receptors derive from a man aged 35-49 years with active COVID-19.

This chain links TRBV5-5 with TRBJ2-3; D perhaps matches TRBD1 (6 bases). Germline V CDR1 and CDR2: SGHKS, YYEKEE (reference sequence). Trimming took off 4 bases at V and 2 bases at J, with 14 bases between the two ends. There are 15 residues in the CDR3. The CDR3 region has the DNA TGTGCCAGCAGCATCCCGGGACAAGCCACAGATACGCAGTATTTT. Translating gives CASSIPGQATDTQYF.

This clone was seen just once. The chain uses TRBV12-5 and TRBJ1-2, with no clear D. Looked up from germline, CDR1 is LGHNT and CDR2 is FRNRAP. This CDR3 spans 10 amino acids. DNA for the CDR3: TGTGGGGAGGGTATCTATGGCTACACCTTC. As protein: CGEGIYGYTF.

The J gene is TRBJ2-1, the V gene TRBV18, with a weak D call TRBD1 (6 bases). The CDR3 contains 16 residues. V was trimmed by 4 bases and J by 1 base, leaving 14 bases between them. The germline V gene has CDR1 KGHSH and CDR2 LQKENI. CDR3 protein: CASSREQGRSYNEQFF. As DNA, the CDR3 is TGTGCCAGCTCACGGGAACAGGGTAGGTCCTACAATGAGCAGTTCTTC. Complete variable domain (other parts from reference TRBV18 and TRBJ2-1): NAGVMQNPRHLVRRRGQEARLRCSPMKGHSHVYWYRQLPEEGLKFMVYLQKENIIDESGMPKERFSAEFPKEGPSILRIQQVVRGDSAAYFCASSREQGRSYNEQFFGPGTRLTVL.

V usage is TRBV3-1 (or the pseudogene TRBV3-2) and J usage is TRBJ2-1, with 8 bases aligning to TRBD2. The CDR3 is made up of 15 amino acids. Germline CDR1 reads LGHDT; CDR2 reads YNNKEL (reference sequence). Trimming at V came to 1 base and at J to 10 bases, leaving 9 bases not matched to a gene. CDR3 in amino acids: CASSQASGRQGEQFF. As DNA, the CDR3 is TGTGCCAGCAGCCAAGCTAGCGGGCGCCAGGGGGAGCAGTTCTTC.

V usage is TRBV2 and J usage is TRBJ2-1; tentative D call: TRBD2 (5 bases). CDR1 SNHLY and CDR2 FYNNEI come from the germline V gene. This CDR3 has 13 amino acids. V dropped 8 bases and J dropped 2 bases, with 10 bases sitting between them. The CDR3 coding sequence is TGTGCCAGCGAACGGGAAGCCTACAATGAGCAGTTCTTC. It is translated as CASEREAYNEQFF.

In nucleotides, the CDR3 is TGCGCCAGCAGCAAAGAAGGACTAGCGGGAGTCGGGACGTTATACAATGAGCAGTTCTTC. Its translation is CASSKEGLAGVGTLYNEQFF. V and J are TRBV5-1 and TRBJ2-1; 13 bases fit TRBD2. V was clipped by 4 bases and J by 4 bases; unmatched bases: 17. There are 20 residues in the CDR3. Germline CDR1 SGHRS, CDR2 YFSETQ.

V is TRBV27 and J is TRBJ2-5; 11 bases line up with TRBD1. This CDR3 region has 13 residues. Germline assignment: CDR1 MNHEY and CDR2 SMNVEV (reference sequence). V lost 8 bases and J lost 4; bases outside the gene matches: 3. CDR3 DNA: TGTGCCAGCGGACAGGGGGCCCCAGAGACCCAGTACTTC. Translated: CASGQGAPETQYF.

This chain connects TRBV2 to TRBJ2-1, with TRBD2 matching over 11 bases. V was clipped by 6 bases and J by 4 bases; unmatched bases: 5. The CDR3 consists of 15 residues. Germline loops: CDR1 SNHLY, CDR2 FYNNEI. The CDR3 is CASRQSSGGYNEQFF. The CDR3 DNA reads TGTGCCAGCAGACAGTCTAGCGGGGGGTACAATGAGCAGTTCTTC.

CDR3 sequence reads: CASSTVGQASRTVPDPYTF. CDR3 DNA: TGTGCCAGCAGCACCGTTGGACAAGCTTCACGTACTGTTCCGGACCCATACACCTTC. The chain recombines TRBV28 with TRBJ1-2; possible D gene TRBD1, 5 bases. This CDR3 has 19 amino acids. Germline CDR1 MDHEN, CDR2 SYDVKM. Trimming took 6 bases from V and 11 from J, leaving 37 bases between them.

V usage is TRBV4-1 and J usage is TRBJ1-1; TRBD1 aligns across 7 bases. Trimming took 3 bases from V and 3 from J; bases not matched to a gene: 7. The CDR3 runs 15 residues. CDR1 is MGHRA, CDR2 YSYEKL, per germline. CDR3: CASSHLNRGYTEAFF. CDR3 DNA: TGCGCCAGCAGCCACTTAAACAGGGGATACACTGAAGCTTTCTTT.

This rearrangement joins TRBV9 to TRBJ2-1; TRBD2 agrees at 8 bases. The CDR3 runs to 18 residues. V shed 2 bases and J 0 bases; nucleotides not matched to a gene: 10. Germline CDR1 SGDLS, CDR2 YYNGEE. CDR3 sequence (DNA): TGTGCCAGCAGCGTGAGTTTGGCGGGAGGATCCTCCTACAATGAGCAGTTCTTC. It specifies CASSVSLAGGSSYNEQFF.

The J gene is TRBJ1-2, the V gene TRBV6-5, with D possibly TRBD1 on 5 matching bases. The germline CDR1 and CDR2 sequences are MNHEY and SVGAGI. The CDR3 covers 15 residues. Trimming removed 0 bases from V and 10 bases from J, with 18 bases in between. CDR3 region: CASSYSSSRAPSYTF. CDR3 sequence (DNA): TGTGCCAGCAGTTACTCGAGTAGCAGGGCCCCATCCTACACCTTC.

This chain uses TRBV18 with TRBJ1-3; TRBD1 might be the D (5 bases). The V end was cut by 4 bases, the J end by 8 bases, with 15 bases between. The germline V gene encodes CDR1 KGHSH and CDR2 LQKENI. CDR3 length equals 14 residues. The CDR3: CASSLDSGEYTIYF. The CDR3 coding sequence is TGTGCCAGCTCACTTGACAGTGGCGAGTACACCATATATTTT.

This chain uses TRBV30 with TRBJ1-1, with D unresolved. The V end was cut by 2 bases, the J end by 5 bases, with 6 bases between. Germline V lookup: CDR1 GTSNPN, CDR2 SVGIG (reference sequence). The CDR3 spans 11 residues. CDR3 bases: TGTGCCTGGAGTCGGGGAACTGAAGCTTTCTTT. Amino acid sequence: CAWSRGTEAFF.